This T cell receptor beta chain was documented in a study of beta chain features in type 1 diabetes (dated by TCRdb to the late 2010s). A note on the overall study: Mean age, gender distribution, total cell number and subset yield did not differ between patients and healthy donors. Naive and central memory subsets were obtained from all 28 donors, but regulatory and stem cell-like memory subsets were isolated from only 8 patients and roughly 8 healthy donors. A total of 90 million to 120 million sorted cells were examined across all samples, and a strong correlation was observed between cell number per subset and RNA yield. The study compared TCRB repertoires of sorted circulating CD4+ T cell subsets between recently diagnosed type 1 diabetes patients and matched healthy donors. General study outcomes and caveats: Type 1 diabetes patients showed a moderate but significant shortening of TCRB CDR3 length in all four CD4+ subsets. Patients with type 1 diabetes made fewer insertions and deleted more nucleotides at VDJ recombination sites, implying thymic rearrangement abnormalities. Because cDNA rather than genomic DNA was sequenced, highly expressing activated cells could have been over-represented, although no difference in activation and CD3 levels was found between groups. The naive, central memory and regulatory TCRB repertoires appeared to resemble one another more closely among patients than among healthy donors. PCR may preferentially amplify shorter templates, but because patient and control samples were amplified and corrected together, any resulting skew would affect both groups equally. Only small numbers of individuals were included in the HLA sub-analyses, which left unresolved whether HLA type had any influence on TCRB rearrangement.

Each donor gave one peripheral blood draw, averaging roughly 120 mL, which was collected into heparinised tubes. A BD FACSAria II was used to sort naive, central memory, regulatory and stem cell-like memory CD4+ T cells with a panel that included CD45RO, CCR7, CD25, CD127, CD95 and CD27. A purity above 95% was achieved for all sorted populations. PBMCs were isolated immediately by Lymphoprep density gradient centrifugation and stained directly without culture. So that batch effects would be minimized, each experiment stained and sorted samples in pairs, pairing one healthy donor with one patient. The entire amount of isolated RNA was reverse transcribed using the High Capacity cDNA Reverse Transcription Kit, so the sequenced TCRB transcripts were expressed ones. For stem cell-like memory T cell samples, survey-depth immunoSEQ sequencing was used, averaging about 940,000 total reads per sample. After sorted cells were lysed in RLT buffer, RNA was extracted with DNase-treated RNeasy Micro or Mini kits, with the choice depending on cell number. Each cell subset was processed on its own to prevent cross-contamination, while patient and healthy donor samples were processed together. TCRB sequences were amplified from cDNA with the immunoSEQ multiplex PCR, producing 87-bp fragments spanning the CDR3 region. Amplicons were sequenced on the Illumina HiSeq platform. The source study handled its data this way. Synthetic template baselines were used to correct PCR bias computationally, reads within Hamming distance 2 were collapsed, and singletons that could not be merged were discarded. By aligning reads against IMGT, V, D and J genes, CDR3 length, and insertions or deletions at six rearrangement sites were assigned. Within each subset, clonotype counts were normalized to the number of sorted cells before true diversity and Gini coefficients were calculated with the tcR R package. Repertoire sharing was quantified using the overlap coefficient calculated on TCRB nucleotide sequences. TCRdb mirrors the immuneACCESS table, restricted to in-frame sequences. Some clones are absent from its copies; in checked studies, under half trace to an unresolved V gene, and the reason for the others is unknown. D and trimming were read from the DNA, whereas the V and J calls and clone size are those reported in that table. The sample table holds 35,000 to 50,000 clones, of which around 50% were seen once. About 0.25% of the sample comes from the top ten.

This clone was recorded only once. Its recognized antigen is unknown. Within one base of it there is no much larger clone, and no base qualities were kept. Based on the germline V gene, the CDR1 and CDR2 sequences are LGHNA and YSLEER. Including the terminal cysteine and phenylalanine, the CDR3 comprises 15 residues. Left in the record is the CDR3 DNA by itself, 45 bases read in frame from the first base. Clipping removes 1 base from V and 4 bases from J, with 5 as the unmatched junction base count. Sequencing was carried out using stem cell memory CD4+ T cells from blood. Explained via the paper, the cell subset or site label denotes: stem cell-like memory CD4+ T cells. The source is a young woman in good health. The V and J genes are TRBV4-3 and TRBJ2-7; TRBD1 matches 9 bases in the middle. The CDR3 loop reads CASSQATGQGYEQYF. The DNA is as follows: TGCGCCAGCAGCCAAGCAACCGGACAGGGGTACGAGCAGTACTTC.